This T cell receptor beta chain was recorded in a study of CD8 T cells in Susac syndrome. Study at large: Within the sequenced group of Susac syndrome patients, roughly 6 showed active disease and fewer than 10 were in remission. General study points: The study's TCR sequencing and HLA analysis covered a relatively small number of individuals, and the study acknowledged this.

Trimming left V 3 bases short and J 5 bases short, with 28 bases between. This CDR3 has 18 amino acids. CDR1 is DFQATT, CDR2 SNEGSKA, per germline (reference sequence). Random hexamers were used to reverse transcribe about 0.45 to 1 ug of RNA. TCR beta CDR3 was amplified by immunoSEQ covering 54 Vbeta and 13 Jbeta. TCRdb passed the immunoSEQ multiplex PCR reads through MiXCR, listing each CDR3 protein once. This sample has around 110,000 distinct CDR3 sequences, with over 95% found just once. For this clonotype: Its specificity is not known.

In Susac syndrome patients, recently defined diagnostic criteria for definite or probable disease were met. Input material: CD4+ T cells from PBMCs. The V call is TRBV20-1, the J call TRBJ1-2; TRBD1 is a possible D gene (6 bases). The receptor comes from a human donor with Susac syndrome. CDR3 DNA sequence: TGCAGTGCTAGGGTCAGAAAACCGGGAGGGGGACTCGATTATGGCTACACCTTC. Translated: CSARVRKPGGGLDYGYTF.